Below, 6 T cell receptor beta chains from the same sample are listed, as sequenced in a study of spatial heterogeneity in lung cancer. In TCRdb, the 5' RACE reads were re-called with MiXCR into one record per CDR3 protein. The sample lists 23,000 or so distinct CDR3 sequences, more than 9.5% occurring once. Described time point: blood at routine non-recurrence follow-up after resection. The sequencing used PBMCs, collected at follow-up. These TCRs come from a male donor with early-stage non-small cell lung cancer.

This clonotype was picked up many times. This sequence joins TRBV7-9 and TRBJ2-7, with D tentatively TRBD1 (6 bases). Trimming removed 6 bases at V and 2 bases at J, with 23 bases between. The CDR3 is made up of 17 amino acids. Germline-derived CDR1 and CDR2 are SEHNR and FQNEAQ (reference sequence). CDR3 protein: CASSPPNSGHNAYEQYF. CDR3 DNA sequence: TGTGCCAGCAGTCCCCCCAATTCGGGACATAACGCCTACGAGCAGTACTTC.

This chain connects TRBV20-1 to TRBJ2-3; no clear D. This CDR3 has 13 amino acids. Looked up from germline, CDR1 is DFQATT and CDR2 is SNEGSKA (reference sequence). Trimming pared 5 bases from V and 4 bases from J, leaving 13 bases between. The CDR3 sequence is CSAFMGAADTQYF. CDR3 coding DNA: TGCAGTGCTTTTATGGGCGCGGCAGATACGCAGTATTTT.

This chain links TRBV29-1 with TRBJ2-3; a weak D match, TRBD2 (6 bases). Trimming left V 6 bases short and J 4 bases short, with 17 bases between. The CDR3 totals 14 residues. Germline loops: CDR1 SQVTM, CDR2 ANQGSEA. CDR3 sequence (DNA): TGCAGCGTCCTGAGGAGGGGTGTCCCAGATACGCAGTATTTT. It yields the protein CSVLRRGVPDTQYF.

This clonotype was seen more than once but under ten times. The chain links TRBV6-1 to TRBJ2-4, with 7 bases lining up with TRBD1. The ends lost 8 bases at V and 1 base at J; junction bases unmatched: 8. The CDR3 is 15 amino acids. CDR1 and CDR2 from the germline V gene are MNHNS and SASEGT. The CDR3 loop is CASGMGQIAKNIQYF. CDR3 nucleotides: TGTGCCAGCGGGATGGGACAGATTGCCAAAAACATTCAGTACTTC.

The CDR3 is CATSRDRARGTDEAFF. CDR3 sequence (DNA): TGTGCCACCAGCAGAGATCGGGCAAGGGGGACCGATGAAGCTTTCTTT. V usage is TRBV15 and J usage is TRBJ1-1, with D possibly being TRBD1 (6 bases). This CDR3 is built from 16 residues. V was pared by 0 bases and J by 7 bases, with 18 bases between. From germline, CDR1 is LNHNV and CDR2 YYDKDF (reference sequence).

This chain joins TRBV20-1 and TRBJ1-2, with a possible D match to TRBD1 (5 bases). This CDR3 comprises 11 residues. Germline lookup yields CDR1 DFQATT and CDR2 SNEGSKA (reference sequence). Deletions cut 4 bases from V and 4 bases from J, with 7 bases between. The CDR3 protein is CSAMGVYGYTF. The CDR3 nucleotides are TGCAGTGCTATGGGGGTCTATGGCTACACCTTC.